Below are 2 T cell receptor beta chains sequenced from a single sample in a study of memory CD4+ T cells and cytomegalovirus serostatus. Single viable CD3+CD4+CD8-CD45RO+ cells were sorted as the memory CD4+ T cells. The method was immunoSEQ multiplex PCR; TCRdb's version includes in-frame clones alone and lacks a portion of them. Here the sample spans 50,000 to 60,000 clones, 70% to 85% being singletons. The sequenced sample was memory CD4+ T cells from blood. The receptors originated from an adult in good health and CMV-seronegative.

This chain uses TRBV2 with TRBJ2-1; 7 bases match TRBD1. Unmatched junction bases numbered 7, after V lost 5 bases and J lost 3 bases. CDR3 size: 15 residues. Germline-derived CDR1 and CDR2 are SNHLY and FYNNEI. For the CDR3, the DNA is TGTGCCAGCAGTATCAGGGGGACCAGCTACAATGAGCAGTTCTTC. The encoded protein is CASSIRGTSYNEQFF. Together with reference TRBV2 and TRBJ2-1, the CDR3 gives the full variable domain: EPEVTQTPSHQVTQMGQEVILRCVPISNHLYFYWYRQILGQKVEFLVSFYNNEISEKSEIFDDQFSVERPDGSNFTLKIRSTKLEDSAMYFCASSIRGTSYNEQFFGPGTRLTVL.

The V call is TRBV7-2, the J call TRBJ2-3, with a tentative D call TRBD1 (5 bases). This CDR3 has 16 residues. Germline values: CDR1 SGHTA, CDR2 FQGNSA. V shed 5 bases and J shed 0 bases, with 15 bases lying between them. CDR3 DNA: TGTGCCAGCAGCCAATTAACAGGCCGTAGCACAGATACGCAGTATTTT. Its translation is CASSQLTGRSTDTQYF.